These 10 T cell receptor beta chains originate from one sample sequenced in a study of blood T cell repertoires in COVID-19. Assay: immunoSEQ multiplex PCR; the TCRdb copy retains only in-frame clones and omits some. The sample carries approximately 17,000 clones, roughly nine tenths recorded once. The sequencing input was peripheral blood. The receptor set was obtained from a man aged 55-75 years with acute or convalescent COVID-19.

The chain uses TRBV7-8 and TRBJ2-2; 7 positions match TRBD1. CDR3 length: 16 residues. V trimming: 5 bases; J trimming: 2 bases; junction bases outside the gene matches: 8. From germline, CDR1 is SGHVS and CDR2 FQNEAQ. This chain's CDR3 is CASSPGAGGNTGELFF. The DNA of the CDR3 is TGTGCCAGCAGCCCAGGGGCAGGGGGAAACACCGGGGAGCTGTTTTTT.

The genes are TRBV7-9 and TRBJ2-7, with TRBD2 identical over 13 bases. The V and J ends lost 4 bases and 4 bases, in that order; junction bases with no gene match: 16. From germline, CDR1 is SEHNR and CDR2 FQNEAQ (reference sequence). The CDR3 has 19 amino acids. The CDR3 loop is CASSSAPSGLAGVPYEQYF. CDR3 nucleotide sequence: TGTGCCAGCAGCTCTGCTCCATCCGGACTAGCGGGAGTGCCATACGAGCAGTACTTC.

The V call is TRBV19, the J call TRBJ2-1; TRBD1 might be the D (7 bases). The CDR3 totals 15 residues. Germline-derived CDR1 and CDR2 are LNHDA and SQIVND (reference sequence). V gave up 6 bases and J gave up 8 bases, with 20 bases separating them. The CDR3 spells CASRPDRAGGDEQFF. In DNA form, the CDR3 reads TGTGCCAGTAGGCCAGACAGGGCCGGGGGCGATGAGCAGTTCTTC.

This rearrangement joins TRBV3-1 (or the pseudogene TRBV3-2) to TRBJ2-1; TRBD2 agrees at 13 bases. Germline V gene data show CDR1 as LGHDT and CDR2 as YNNKEL (reference sequence). V shed 5 bases, J shed 4 bases, and the junction held 5 bases outside the gene matches. The CDR3 covers 16 residues. CDR3 nucleotides: TGTGCCAGCAGCTACGGGACTAGCGGGGATTACAATGAGCAGTTCTTC. Translation gives CASSYGTSGDYNEQFF.

V and J are TRBV3-1 (or the pseudogene TRBV3-2) and TRBJ2-5, with 9 bases matching TRBD1. Germline assignment: CDR1 LGHDT and CDR2 YNNKEL (reference sequence). CDR3 length: 16 amino acids. J was trimmed by 4 bases and V by 4 bases; bases with no gene match: 10. In nucleotides, the CDR3 is TGTGCCAGCAGCCCAGGGACAGGGAGAATCGGAGAGACCCAGTACTTC. Residues: CASSPGTGRIGETQYF.

The V gene is TRBV28, the J gene TRBJ2-1; D perhaps matches TRBD1 (5 bases). With 5 bases removed from V and 6 bases from J, the gap between germline ends came to 14 bases. Germline lookup yields CDR1 MDHEN and CDR2 SYDVKM. This CDR3 has 14 amino acids. The CDR3 loop reads CASSPIRQFNEQFF. CDR3 in DNA: TGTGCCAGCAGTCCTATACGACAGTTCAATGAGCAGTTCTTC.

Only one count was recorded for this clone. V gene TRBV19 combines with J gene TRBJ2-2, with D unresolved. This CDR3 is built from 13 residues. Germline V gene sequence: CDR1 LNHDA, CDR2 SQIVND (reference sequence). V gave up 7 bases and J gave up 4 bases, with 10 bases separating them. For the CDR3, the DNA is TGTGCCAGTAACAACTACCCCACCGGGGAGCTGTTTTTT. This sequence encodes CASNNYPTGELFF.

This rearrangement joins TRBV7-3 to TRBJ2-1; the match to TRBD1 covers 7 bases. The junction had 10 bases not matched to a gene; V was cut back by 5 bases and J by 9 bases. CDR1 is SGHTA and CDR2 is FQGTGA in the germline V gene. This CDR3 has 14 amino acids. DNA of the CDR3: TGTGCCAGCAGCAGAAAAGGACAGGAGGCTGAGCAGTTCTTC. Translation gives CASSRKGQEAEQFF.

V usage is TRBV5-1 and J usage is TRBJ2-5, with D unresolved. The CDR3 has 12 amino acids. Germline CDR1 is SGHRS and CDR2 is YFSETQ. The V gene lost 1 base and the J gene lost 4 bases, with 5 bases spanning the gap. The CDR3 reads CASSLNLETQYF. CDR3 DNA: TGCGCCAGCAGCTTGAACTTAGAGACCCAGTACTTC.

This clone turned up a few times. The gene calls are TRBV5-4 and TRBJ2-1, with 7 bases aligning to TRBD1. CDR1 and CDR2 from the germline V gene are SGHNT and YYREEE (reference sequence). V was clipped by 4 bases and J by 0 bases; unmatched bases: 7. The CDR3 totals 16 residues. The DNA for the CDR3 is TGTGCCAGCAGCGACCGACAGGGCCGCTCCTACAATGAGCAGTTCTTC. This translates into CASSDRQGRSYNEQFF. Based on the CDR3 plus reference TRBV5-4 and TRBJ2-1, the full variable domain is ETGVTQSPTHLIKTRGQQVTLRCSSQSGHNTVSWYQQALGQGPQFIFQYYREEENGRGNFPPRFSGLQFPNYSSELNVNALELDDSALYLCASSDRQGRSYNEQFFGPGTRLTVL.